Reported below is one T cell receptor (beta chain). CDR3 length: 11 residues. The V and J ends lost 5 bases and 3 bases respectively, with 5 bases between them. Germline V gives CDR1 SNHLY, CDR2 FYNNEI. This entry comes from a study of T cells in localized non-small cell lung cancer. This table comes from immunoSEQ multiplex PCR, and its TCRdb copy is limited to in-frame clones, with some not included. This sample carries about 25,000 clones, 80% to 90% of them seen once, and the ten largest clones take roughly 13%. Sequencing used peripheral blood, obtained before any cancer treatment. The TCR was taken from a female donor of 60 years or more with stage I lung adenocarcinoma. The rearrangement links TRBV2 to TRBJ2-7; no clear D. The DNA for the CDR3 is TGTGCCAGCAGTCTTAACTACGAGCAGTACTTC. It specifies CASSLNYEQYF.